This T cell receptor beta chain was profiled in a study of cytomegalovirus exposure and HLA in healthy donors. Findings and limits, study-wide: A previous analysis found most TCR beta V segments productive roughly 87% or roughly 30% of the time. Near-uniform donor sequencing depth was presumed by presence/absence analyses.

This clone was recorded a few times. Its antigen remains unknown. V was cut by 4 bases and J by 7 bases, with 14 bases left in between. This CDR3 has 15 amino acids. Germline V gene data show CDR1 as SGHNT and CDR2 as YENEEA. The PCR was carried out with 60 Vbeta primers and 13 Jbeta primers. Profiled with immunoSEQ multiplex PCR; TCRdb holds only in-frame clones, not every one. Among around 150,000 clones listed, approximately 9% were seen once. Sequenced material: PBMCs. The genes are TRBV11-3 and TRBJ1-6; maybe TRBD1 (6 bases). The source of this sequence is a middle-aged woman in good health and CMV-seropositive. For the CDR3, the DNA is TGTGCCAGCAGCTGGTTTACGGGGGGCAATTCACCCCTCCACTTT. Translating it yields CASSWFTGGNSPLHF. The complete variable domain, with remaining parts taken from reference TRBV11-3 and TRBJ1-6, reads EAGVVQSPRYKIIEKKQPVAFWCNPISGHNTLYWYLQNLGQGPELLIRYENEEAVDDSQLPKDRFSAERLKGVDSTLKIQPAELGDSAVYLCASSWFTGGNSPLHFGNGTRLTVT.